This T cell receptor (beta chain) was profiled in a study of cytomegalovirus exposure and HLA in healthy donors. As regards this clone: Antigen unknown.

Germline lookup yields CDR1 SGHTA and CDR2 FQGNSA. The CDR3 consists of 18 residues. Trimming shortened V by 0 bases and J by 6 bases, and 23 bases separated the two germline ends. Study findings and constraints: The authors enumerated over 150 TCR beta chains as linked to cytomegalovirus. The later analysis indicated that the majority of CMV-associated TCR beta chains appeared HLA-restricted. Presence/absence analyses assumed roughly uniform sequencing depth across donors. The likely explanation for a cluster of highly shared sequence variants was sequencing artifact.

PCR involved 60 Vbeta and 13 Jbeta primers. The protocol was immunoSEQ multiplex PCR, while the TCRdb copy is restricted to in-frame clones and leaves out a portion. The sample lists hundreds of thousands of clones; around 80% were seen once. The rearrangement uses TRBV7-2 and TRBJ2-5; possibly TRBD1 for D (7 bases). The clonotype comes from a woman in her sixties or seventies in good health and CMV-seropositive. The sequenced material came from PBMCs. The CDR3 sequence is CASSLARDSRWGDQTQYF. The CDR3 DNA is TGTGCCAGCAGCTTAGCCCGGGACAGCCGCTGGGGGGATCAGACCCAGTACTTC.